The present entry profiles one T cell receptor (beta chain) with its context. This sample was taken from a study of blood T cell repertoires in COVID-19. Study as a whole: PBMCs, B-cell-depleted T cells, or T cells provided the cDNA or gDNA that made up the material.

CDR3 length equals 14 residues. CDR1 is MDHEN, CDR2 SYDVKM, per germline. V was cut by 3 bases and J by 5 bases, with 13 bases left in between. The data were produced by immunoSEQ multiplex PCR, yet TCRdb's version contains in-frame clones alone and is incomplete. This table has about 180,000 clones, over 70% appearing once. The gene calls are TRBV28 and TRBJ1-1, with D maybe TRBD1 (5 bases). Sequencing was carried out using peripheral blood. This receptor was identified in a woman aged 55-75 years with acute or convalescent COVID-19. The CDR3: CASSLSGGLTEAFF. CDR3 bases: TGTGCCAGCAGTTTGTCGGGGGGTTTGACTGAAGCTTTCTTT.